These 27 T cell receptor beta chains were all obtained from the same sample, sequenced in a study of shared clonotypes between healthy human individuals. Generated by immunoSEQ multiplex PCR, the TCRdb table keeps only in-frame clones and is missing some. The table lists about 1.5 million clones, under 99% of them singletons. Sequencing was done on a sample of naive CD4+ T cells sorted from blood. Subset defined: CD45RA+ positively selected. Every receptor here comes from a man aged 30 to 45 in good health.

The CDR3 nucleotides are TGTGCCAGTAGTACACGACTAGCGGGAACATACAATGAGCAGTTCTTC. The encoded protein is CASSTRLAGTYNEQFF. The rearrangement uses TRBV19 and TRBJ2-1; TRBD2 agrees at 11 bases. V gave up 4 bases and J gave up 4 bases; unmatched junction bases: 6. CDR1 is LNHDA, CDR2 SQIVND, per germline (reference sequence). This CDR3 comprises 16 residues.

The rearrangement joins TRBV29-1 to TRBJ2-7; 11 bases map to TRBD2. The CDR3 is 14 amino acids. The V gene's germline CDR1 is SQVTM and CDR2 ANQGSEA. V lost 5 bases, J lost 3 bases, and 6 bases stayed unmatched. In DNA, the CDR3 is TGCAGCGTTTCCGCCGGGACTAGCGGCTACGAGCAGTACTTC. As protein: CSVSAGTSGYEQYF.

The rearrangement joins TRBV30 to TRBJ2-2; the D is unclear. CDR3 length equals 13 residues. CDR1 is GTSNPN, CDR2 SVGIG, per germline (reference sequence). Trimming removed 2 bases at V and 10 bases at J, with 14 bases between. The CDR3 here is CAWSNGPNLELFF. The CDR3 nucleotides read TGTGCCTGGAGTAACGGCCCGAATTTGGAGCTGTTTTTT.

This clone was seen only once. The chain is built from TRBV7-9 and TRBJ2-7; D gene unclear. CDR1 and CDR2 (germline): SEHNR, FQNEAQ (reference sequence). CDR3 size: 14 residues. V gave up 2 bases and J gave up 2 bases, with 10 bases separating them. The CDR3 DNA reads TGTGCCAGCAGCTTATCGGTGGGCACCTACGAGCAGTACTTC. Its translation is CASSLSVGTYEQYF.

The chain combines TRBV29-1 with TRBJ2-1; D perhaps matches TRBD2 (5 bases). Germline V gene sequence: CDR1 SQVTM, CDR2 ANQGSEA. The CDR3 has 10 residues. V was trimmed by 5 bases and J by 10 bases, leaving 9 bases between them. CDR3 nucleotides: TGCAGCGTTAAGGAGGAGGAGCAGTTCTTC. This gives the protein CSVKEEEQFF.

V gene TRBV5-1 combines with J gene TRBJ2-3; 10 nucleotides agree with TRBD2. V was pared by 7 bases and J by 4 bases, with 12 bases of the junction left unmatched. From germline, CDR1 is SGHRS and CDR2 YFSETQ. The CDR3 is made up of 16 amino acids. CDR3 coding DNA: TGCGCCAGCGGAAGGCAAGCGGGAGGGTTGGCAGATACGCAGTATTTT. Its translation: CASGRQAGGLADTQYF.

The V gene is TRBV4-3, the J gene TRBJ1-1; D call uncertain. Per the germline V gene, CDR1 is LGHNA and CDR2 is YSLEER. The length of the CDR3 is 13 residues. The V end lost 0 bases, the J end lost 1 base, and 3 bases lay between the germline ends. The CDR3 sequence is CASSQDTNTEAFF. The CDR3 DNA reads TGCGCCAGCAGCCAAGATACGAACACTGAAGCTTTCTTT.

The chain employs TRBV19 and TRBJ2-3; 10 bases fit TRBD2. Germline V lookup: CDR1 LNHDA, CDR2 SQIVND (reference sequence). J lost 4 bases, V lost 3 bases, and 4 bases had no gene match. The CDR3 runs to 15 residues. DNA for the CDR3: TGTGCCAGTAGTATTTTAGCGGGAGGAGCAGATACGCAGTATTTT. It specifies CASSILAGGADTQYF.

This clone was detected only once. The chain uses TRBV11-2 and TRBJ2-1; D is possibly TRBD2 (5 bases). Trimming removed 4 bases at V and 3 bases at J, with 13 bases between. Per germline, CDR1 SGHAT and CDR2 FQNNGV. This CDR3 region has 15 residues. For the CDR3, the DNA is TGTGCCAGCAGCTCTCCCCACGGGGTCTACAATGAGCAGTTCTTC. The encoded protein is CASSSPHGVYNEQFF.

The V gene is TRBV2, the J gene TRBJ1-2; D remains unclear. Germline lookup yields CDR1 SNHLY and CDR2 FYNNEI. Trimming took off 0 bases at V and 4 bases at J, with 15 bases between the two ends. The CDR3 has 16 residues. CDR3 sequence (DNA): TGTGCCAGCAGTGAAGCGCTTCGGGCAGGATCCTATGGCTACACCTTC. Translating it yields CASSEALRAGSYGYTF.

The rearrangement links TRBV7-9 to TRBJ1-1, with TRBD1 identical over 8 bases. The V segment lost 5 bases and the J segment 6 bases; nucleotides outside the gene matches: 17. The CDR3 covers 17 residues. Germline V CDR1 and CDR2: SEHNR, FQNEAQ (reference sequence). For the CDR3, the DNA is TGTGCCAGCAGCCCGTCAGGTGACGCAGACAGGGGAGCTGAAGCTTTCTTT. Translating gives CASSPSGDADRGAEAFF.

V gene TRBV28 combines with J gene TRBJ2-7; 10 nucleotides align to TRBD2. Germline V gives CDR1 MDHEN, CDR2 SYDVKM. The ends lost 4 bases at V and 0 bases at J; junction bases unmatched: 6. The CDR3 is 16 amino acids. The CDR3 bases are TGTGCCAGCAGTTCCGCAGCGGGAGGGCCCTCCTACGAGCAGTACTTC. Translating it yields CASSSAAGGPSYEQYF.

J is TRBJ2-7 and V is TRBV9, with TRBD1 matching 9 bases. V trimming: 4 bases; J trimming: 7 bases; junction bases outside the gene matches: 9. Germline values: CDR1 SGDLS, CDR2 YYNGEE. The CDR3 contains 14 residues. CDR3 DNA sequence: TGTGCCAGCAGCCCGTGGACAGGGGTTGGGGAGCAGTACTTC. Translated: CASSPWTGVGEQYF.

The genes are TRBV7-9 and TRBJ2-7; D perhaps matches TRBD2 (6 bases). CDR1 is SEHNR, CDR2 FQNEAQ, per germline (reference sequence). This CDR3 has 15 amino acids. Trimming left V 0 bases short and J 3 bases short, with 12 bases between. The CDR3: CASSLAGGARYEQYF. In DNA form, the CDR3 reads TGTGCCAGCAGCTTAGCCGGAGGGGCCCGCTACGAGCAGTACTTC.

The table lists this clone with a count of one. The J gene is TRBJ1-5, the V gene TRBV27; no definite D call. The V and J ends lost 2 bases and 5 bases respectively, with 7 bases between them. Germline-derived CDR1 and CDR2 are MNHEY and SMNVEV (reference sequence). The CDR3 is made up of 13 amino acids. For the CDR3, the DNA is TGTGCCAGCAGTTTAGCAATCCATCAGCCCCAGCATTTT. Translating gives CASSLAIHQPQHF.

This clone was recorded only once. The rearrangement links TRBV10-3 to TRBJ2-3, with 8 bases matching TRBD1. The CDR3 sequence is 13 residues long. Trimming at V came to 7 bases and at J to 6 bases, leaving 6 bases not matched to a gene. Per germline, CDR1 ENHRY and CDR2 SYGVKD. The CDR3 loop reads CAINQGASDTQYF. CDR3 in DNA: TGTGCCATCAATCAGGGGGCATCGGATACGCAGTATTTT.

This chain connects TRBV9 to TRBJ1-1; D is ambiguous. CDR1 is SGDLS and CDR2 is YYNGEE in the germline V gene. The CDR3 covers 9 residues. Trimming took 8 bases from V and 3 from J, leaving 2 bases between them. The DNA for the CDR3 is TGTGCCAGGTACACTGAAGCTTTCTTT. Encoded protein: CARYTEAFF.

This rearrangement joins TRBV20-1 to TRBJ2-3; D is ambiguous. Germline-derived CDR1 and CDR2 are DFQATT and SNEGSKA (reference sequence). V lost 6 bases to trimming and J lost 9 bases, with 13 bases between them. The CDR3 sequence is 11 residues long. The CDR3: CSATKEQTQYF. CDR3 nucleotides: TGCAGTGCAACGAAAGAACAAACGCAGTATTTT.

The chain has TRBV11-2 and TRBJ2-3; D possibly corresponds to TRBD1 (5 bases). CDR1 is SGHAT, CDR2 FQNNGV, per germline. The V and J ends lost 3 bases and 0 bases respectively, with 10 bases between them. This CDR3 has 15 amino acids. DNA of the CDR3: TGTGCCAGCAGCTTTCAGGGTCCCAGCACAGATACGCAGTATTTT. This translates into CASSFQGPSTDTQYF. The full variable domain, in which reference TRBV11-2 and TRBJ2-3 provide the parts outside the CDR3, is EAGVAQSPRYKIIEKRQSVAFWCNPISGHATLYWYQQILGQGPKLLIQFQNNGVVDDSQLPKDRFSAERLKGVDSTLKIQPAKLEDSAVYLCASSFQGPSTDTQYFGPGTRLTVL.

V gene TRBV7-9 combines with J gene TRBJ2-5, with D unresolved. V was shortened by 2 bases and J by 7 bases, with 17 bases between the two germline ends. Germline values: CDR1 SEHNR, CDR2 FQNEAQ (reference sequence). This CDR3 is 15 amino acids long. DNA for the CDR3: TGTGCCAGCAGCTTAATAAGGGCCCTCATACCGACCCAGTACTTC. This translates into CASSLIRALIPTQYF.

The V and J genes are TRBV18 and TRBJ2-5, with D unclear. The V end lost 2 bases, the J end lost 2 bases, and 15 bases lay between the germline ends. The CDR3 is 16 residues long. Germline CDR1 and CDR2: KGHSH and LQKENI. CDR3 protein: CASSPLQAMGQETQYF. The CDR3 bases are TGTGCCAGCTCACCATTACAAGCGATGGGGCAAGAGACCCAGTACTTC.

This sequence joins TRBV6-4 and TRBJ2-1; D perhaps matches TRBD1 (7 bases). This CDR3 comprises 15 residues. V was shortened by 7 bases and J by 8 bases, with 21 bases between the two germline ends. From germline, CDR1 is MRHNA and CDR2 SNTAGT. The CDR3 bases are TGTGCCAGCATCGACAGGGACCCTCGGGACTATGAGCAGTTCTTC. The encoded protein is CASIDRDPRDYEQFF.

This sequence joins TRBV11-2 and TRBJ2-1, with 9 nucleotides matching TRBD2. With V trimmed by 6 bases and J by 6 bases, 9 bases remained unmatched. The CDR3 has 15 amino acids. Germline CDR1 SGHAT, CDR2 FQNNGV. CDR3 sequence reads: CASSTLAGKRNEQFF. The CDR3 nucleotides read TGTGCCAGCAGTACGCTAGCGGGAAAACGCAATGAGCAGTTCTTC.

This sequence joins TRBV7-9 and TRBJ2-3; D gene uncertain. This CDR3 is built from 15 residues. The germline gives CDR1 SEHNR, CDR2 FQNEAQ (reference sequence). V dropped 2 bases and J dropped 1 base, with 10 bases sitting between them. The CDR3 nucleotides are TGTGCCAGCAGCTTACGAGTTGATGGCACAGATACGCAGTATTTT. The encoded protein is CASSLRVDGTDTQYF.

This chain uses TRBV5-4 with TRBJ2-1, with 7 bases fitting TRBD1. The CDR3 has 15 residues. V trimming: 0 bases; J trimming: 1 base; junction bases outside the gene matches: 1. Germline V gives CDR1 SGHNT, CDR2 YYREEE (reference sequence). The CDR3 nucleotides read TGTGCCAGCAGCTTGGAGGGGGCATCCTACAATGAGCAGTTCTTC. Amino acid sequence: CASSLEGASYNEQFF.

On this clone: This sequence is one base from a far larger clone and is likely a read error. CDR3 sequence: CASSEVGEGTEAFF. The DNA of the CDR3 is TGTGCCAGCAGTGAAGTGGGGGAGGGTACTGAAGCTTTCTTT. The gene calls are TRBV6-1 and TRBJ1-1; a weak D match, TRBD1 (5 bases). V gave up 1 base and J gave up 5 bases, with 11 bases separating them. Germline values: CDR1 MNHNS, CDR2 SASEGT. The CDR3 sequence is 14 residues long.

CDR3 in DNA: TGTGCCAGCAGCCTCGGACAAGGGGATCAGTACTTC. Protein sequence: CASSLGQGDQYF. V and J are TRBV5-4 and TRBJ2-4; D is perhaps TRBD1 (5 bases). CDR3 length equals 12 residues. V was pared by 4 bases and J by 12 bases, with 14 bases between. CDR1 SGHNT and CDR2 YYREEE come from the germline V gene (reference sequence).